This T cell receptor beta chain originates from a study of CD8+ T cells in alopecia areata. The CDR3 is 14 residues long. Per the germline V gene, CDR1 is MNHEY and CDR2 is SVGAGI. V dropped 8 bases and J dropped 6; count of bases not matched to a gene: 9. Treatment indicated: oral pan-JAK inhibitor, 5-10 mg twice daily. Alopecia areata patients gave lesional scalp punch biopsies and peripheral blood samples. Extracted RNA was reverse transcribed, and the resulting cDNA served as sequencing template. Data came from immunoSEQ multiplex PCR; TCRdb stores just in-frame clones and leaves some out. Of some 200,000 clones in the sample, about 40% were seen once.

The V gene is TRBV6-5, the J gene TRBJ2-1; 8 bases line up with TRBD2. The sequence was collected from a human donor with alopecia areata. Material: CD4+ T cells sorted from blood, obtained at approximately week 36, from a patient treated with tofacitinib. The DNA for the CDR3 is TGTGCCAGCGGCGGCGAGCGGGAGCGCAATGAGCAGTTCTTC. Residues: CASGGERERNEQFF.